The present entry profiles one T cell receptor beta chain with its context. It has no known antigen specificity. Qualities for individual bases were not recorded, and no much larger clone is one base off. The control cohort was about 10 patients given myeloablative marrow transplants with methotrexate plus a calcineurin inhibitor, sampled 1 year after transplant. Mononuclear cells from peripheral blood and bone marrow were separated by Ficoll-Hypaque density centrifugation and then cryopreserved. The data were obtained in a study of T cells after posttransplantation cyclophosphamide (dated by TCRdb to about 2016). For the wider study: T cell repertoire reconstitution was tracked by TRB sequencing after myeloablative bone marrow transplantation in which posttransplantation cyclophosphamide was used as GVHD prophylaxis. Samples from roughly 35 PTCy-treated patients, along with samples from some 15 of their related bone marrow donors, underwent antigen receptor sequencing. Blood from every one of the approximately 33 PTCy patients who had 1-year posttransplant specimens underwent TRB sequencing. In 3 patients, up to roughly 3 additional blood samples taken between 2 and 5.2 years after transplant also underwent TRB sequencing, as did pretransplant blood from 4 patients. Because TRA and TRB clonality correlated tightly in fewer than ten samples, the subsequent TCR analyses were limited to TRB only. Public TRB sequences were compared against a database of over 3,600 sequences linked to responses to pathogens, tumor antigens, self-antigens and alloantigens. General study outcomes and caveats: The TRB repertoires of T cells infiltrating skin or the GI tract showed only limited overlap with the TRB repertoires found in blood. Across 40 to 55 patients, TRB clonality was highly associated with recipient CMV seropositivity and CMV reactivation, and PTCy diversity was similar to diversity in CNI/methotrexate controls. Donor-recipient similarity was low at 1-2 months but rose over the first year, and later blood repertoires were often dominated by donor CD8+ memory clones.

TRB sequencing used genomic DNA with the immunoSEQ assay at survey resolution or the hsTCRB kit. As for the authors' bioinformatics: The immunoSEQ software handled the initial read processing, while the LymphoSeq R package was used for the repertoire analyses. Clonality was computed as 1 minus normalized Shannon entropy; Gini coefficient was also calculated for each TRB dataset. Phenotypes of unsorted samples were inferred by mapping TRB sequences from sorted subsets of the recipient or donor onto unsorted samples of the same recipient. Entries here come from immuneACCESS through TCRdb and include only in-frame sequences with V and J called. Some clones fail to appear in such tables; in the studies checked, an unresolved V gene covers under half of the shortfall, and the cause of the remainder is unknown. V and J calls and clone size are given by that table; D and trimming were obtained from the DNA. Here the sample has thousands of clones; about 69% occur a single time. Roughly three fifths of the sample rests with the top ten.

From the cysteine through the phenylalanine, the CDR3 covers 14 amino acids. Only the CDR3 part of the read is kept: 42 bases, read in frame from the first base. V loses 2 bases of germline sequence and J loses 7 bases, and the interval between the two ends is 12 bases. CDR1 and CDR2 are read off the germline V gene as MNHNS and SASEGT. Sequencing was performed on PBMCs, taken after allogeneic stem cell transplant with calcineurin inhibitor and methotrexate. This chain joins TRBV6-1 to TRBJ2-4; a weak D assignment points to TRBD1 (5 bases agree). The TCR was taken from a female patient between 50 and 60 years old who received an allogeneic stem cell transplant from an unrelated donor, was CMV-positive, and had acute and chronic GVHD. A transplant means some T cells may be of graft donor rather than patient origin. Here the CDR3 is given as CASSELAAGNIQYF. The sequence in DNA is TGTGCCAGCAGTGAACTCGCGGCAGGGAACATTCAGTACTTC.